These T cell receptor beta chains were read from a single sample in a study of beta chain features in type 1 diabetes. Sequenced by immunoSEQ multiplex PCR; TCRdb stores in-frame clones only, minus some. The top ten clones hold 1% of a sample with 300,000 or so clones, around 9.7% of them seen once. Input material: central memory CD4+ T cells from blood. All receptors come from a man aged 30 to 45 with type 1 diabetes. The CDR3 runs from the conserved cysteine through the conserved F or W. The order of the fields is J gene, D gene, V gene, clone size, CDR3 DNA, CDR3 protein. D genes are given only for firm matches. Clone size is shown for a subset of rows, as once, few, many or a class of expanded clone.

TRBJ1-2	TRBD1	TRBV2	.	TGTGCCAGCAGTTCGACAGGGGGGACTTCTAACTATGGCTACACCTTC	CASSSTGGTSNYGYTF
TRBJ1-2	.	TRBV7-9	.	TGTGCCAGCAGCCCAGGCGCCTCCTATGGCTACACCTTC	CASSPGASYGYTF
TRBJ1-5	.	TRBV6-6	.	TGTGCCAGCGCCATGGTGTCCGATCAGCCCCAGCATTTT	CASAMVSDQPQHF
TRBJ1-2	.	TRBV27	few	TGTGCCAGCAGTTTACAGGGGTCTGTCCCCATCAGGGGCTACACCTTC	CASSLQGSVPIRGYTF
TRBJ1-3	.	TRBV5-1	.	TGCGCCAGCAGCTTGGACAGTTCTGGAAACACCATATATTTT	CASSLDSSGNTIYF
TRBJ2-1	TRBD1	TRBV2	few	TGTGCCAGCAGCGAGGACAGGACCTACTACAATGAGCAGTTCTTC	CASSEDRTYYNEQFF
TRBJ1-5	.	TRBV28	few	TGTGCCAGCTATGGGACCCACTCGGGTCAGCCCCAGCATTTT	CASYGTHSGQPQHF
TRBJ1-3	.	TRBV5-1	few	TGCGCCAGCAGCTTGACATCCCCACCTGGAAACACCATATATTTT	CASSLTSPPGNTIYF
TRBJ1-2	.	TRBV4-1	.	TGCGCCAGCAGCCAAGAGCCTAACTATGGCTACACCTTC	CASSQEPNYGYTF
TRBJ1-4	.	TRBV7-9	few	TGTGCCAGCAGCACGGGGGTCACAACTAATGAAAAACTGTTTTTT	CASSTGVTTNEKLFF
TRBJ2-5	TRBD1	TRBV19	few	TGTGCCAGTAGTAGCCGGGACAGCCGAGTAGAGACCCAGTACTTC	CASSSRDSRVETQYF
TRBJ2-7	.	TRBV7-9	few	TGTGCCAGCAGCTTTCAGGACGGAACCTACGAGCAGTACTTC	CASSFQDGTYEQYF
TRBJ2-3	.	TRBV27	many	TGTGCCAGCGCTCCTCAAATTCCAGATACGCAGTATTTT	CASAPQIPDTQYF
TRBJ2-2	.	TRBV19	.	TGTGCCAGCTGGGACCGTTCGAACACCGGGGAGCTGTTTTTT	CASWDRSNTGELFF
TRBJ2-7	TRBD1	TRBV6-5	once	TGTACCAGCAGTTACCATGACAGGGACGAGAAGCAGTACTTC	CTSSYHDRDEKQYF
TRBJ2-7	.	TRBV5-6	few	TGTGCCAGCAGCCGGGACGCCCACGAGCAGTACTTC	CASSRDAHEQYF